The 11 T cell receptor beta chains given below trace back to one sample, sequenced in a study of read filtering for tumor transcriptome and immune sequencing. This library used approximately 390 ng RNA and molecular barcoded adaptors spanning alpha/delta and beta/gamma chains. One entry per CDR3 protein results from TCRdb running MiXCR on the reads. The top ten hold 9.5% to 13% of the sample, which has over 50,000 distinct CDR3 sequences, around 20% seen once. Source material: a population of CD138-negative cells sorted from bone marrow. Receptor source: a donor aged 40 or over with multiple myeloma.

This clonotype was seen at least ten times. The chain recombines TRBV7-2 with TRBJ2-5; 8 bases fit TRBD2. J gave up 5 bases and V 4 bases, and 6 bases lay outside the gene matches. There are 14 residues in the CDR3. CDR1 and CDR2 from the germline V gene are SGHTA and FQGNSA. CDR3 amino acids: CASSSGLAGETQYF. The CDR3 DNA reads TGTGCCAGCAGCTCCGGACTAGCCGGCGAGACCCAGTACTTC.

This clonotype occurred many times. The V call is TRBV14, the J call TRBJ2-2; maybe TRBD1 (5 bases). CDR3 length: 17 amino acids. In germline, CDR1 is SGHDN, CDR2 FVKESK. The V gene lost 3 bases and the J gene lost 1 base, with 15 bases spanning the gap. CDR3 coding DNA: TGTGCCAGCAGCCAGCCGTTGAAGGGGCGGAACACCGGGGAGCTGTTTTTT. It encodes CASSQPLKGRNTGELFF. Supplemented by reference TRBV14 and TRBJ2-2, the full variable domain reads EAGVTQFPSHSVIEKGQTVTLRCDPISGHDNLYWYRRVMGKEIKFLLHFVKESKQDESGMPNNRFLAERTGGTYSTLKVQPAELEDSGVYFCASSQPLKGRNTGELFFGEGSRLTVL.

This clonotype was picked up many times. The chain combines TRBV3-1 with TRBJ1-4, with 10 bases matching TRBD1. The CDR3 is 14 residues long. Trimming removed 4 bases from V and 8 bases from J; junction bases left unmatched: 4. CDR1 and CDR2 from the germline V gene are LGHDT and YNNKEL (reference sequence). DNA of the CDR3: TGTGCCAGCAGCCCGGGACAGGGGAAAGAAAAACTGTTTTTT. Protein product: CASSPGQGKEKLFF.

Ten or more counts support this clonotype. The rearrangement uses TRBV28 and TRBJ2-6; 11 bases fit TRBD1. Germline assignment: CDR1 MDHEN and CDR2 SYDVKM. The length of the CDR3 is 18 residues. V shed 6 bases and J 1 base; nucleotides not matched to a gene: 8. CDR3: CASSLRGDRGSGANVLTF. In DNA, the CDR3 is TGTGCCAGCAGCTTAAGGGGGGACAGGGGGTCTGGGGCCAACGTCCTGACTTTC.

This clonotype occurred many times. The V call is TRBV6-1, the J call TRBJ1-5; perhaps TRBD1 as D (5 bases). Germline V CDR1 and CDR2: MNHNS, SASEGT. CDR3 length: 17 amino acids. V dropped 6 bases and J dropped 2 bases, with 20 bases sitting between them. DNA of the CDR3: TGTGCCAGCAGCGACCTAAGACAGTGGGAGGGCAATCAGCCCCAGCATTTT. Its protein is CASSDLRQWEGNQPQHF.

This clonotype was observed many times. Sequence at one end of the junction differs from germline and may be a read error. The chain has TRBV12-3 or TRBV12-4 and TRBJ1-4; D remains unclear. The CDR3 has 12 amino acids. CDR3 in DNA: TGTGCCAGCAGCCGCGAGGCCGAAAGACTGTTTTTT. Amino acid sequence: CASSREAERLFF.

This clonotype was detected only a few times. An end of the junction does not agree with germline; a read error may underlie this. The chain uses TRBV5-1 and TRBJ2-7, with 7 bases lining up with TRBD1. Germline CDR1 reads SGHRS; CDR2 reads YFSETQ. The CDR3 is 13 amino acids. CDR3: CANSFGTAYEQYF. For the CDR3, the DNA is TGCGCCAACAGCTTTGGGACAGCCTACGAGCAGTACTTC. Full variable domain (outside the CDR3, taken from reference TRBV5-1 and TRBJ2-7): KAGVTQTPRYLIKTRGQQVTLSCSPISGHRSVSWYQQTPGQGLQFLFEYFSETQRNKGNFPGRFSGRQFSNSRSEMNVSTLELGDSALYLCANSFGTAYEQYFGPGTRLTVT.

This clonotype was detected ten times or more. J is TRBJ2-1 and V is TRBV15; 7 bases line up with TRBD1. CDR1 and CDR2 (germline): LNHNV, YYDKDF (reference sequence). The CDR3 loop spans 15 amino acids. With V trimmed by 0 bases and J by 7 bases, 6 bases remained unmatched. The CDR3 coding sequence is TGTGCCACCAGCAGAGATCAAAACAGGGGTAATGAGCAGTTCTTC. Protein sequence: CATSRDQNRGNEQFF.

This clonotype has a count of ten or more. The chain uses TRBV7-2 and TRBJ2-3; 8 bases match TRBD2. Unmatched junction bases numbered 6, after V lost 1 base and J lost 3 bases. There are 16 residues in the CDR3. The germline gives CDR1 SGHTA, CDR2 FQGNSA. DNA for the CDR3: TGTGCCAGCAGCTTAGAAGGACGGGGGGGTACAGATACGCAGTATTTT. Translated: CASSLEGRGGTDTQYF.

A word on this clonotype: Given a much more abundant clone one base away, this may be a read error. Here the CDR3 omits its conserved ending phenylalanine or tryptophan, so a read error is the likely source. The genes are TRBV5-1 and TRBJ2-7, with 8 bases fitting TRBD1. The V gene's germline CDR1 is SGHRS and CDR2 YFSETQ. The junction had 2 bases not matched to a gene; V was cut back by 0 bases and J by 6 bases. The CDR3 is 13 amino acids. This CDR3 reads CASSLDRGTEQYL. The CDR3, as DNA: TGCGCCAGCAGCTTGGACAGGGGGACCGAGCAGTACCTC.

V usage is TRBV20-1 and J usage is TRBJ1-5; perhaps TRBD1 as D (5 bases). Deletions cut 5 bases from V and 3 bases from J, with 11 bases between. This CDR3 contains 13 residues. Germline V CDR1 and CDR2: DFQATT, SNEGSKA (reference sequence). CDR3 residues: CSALGRDNQPQHF. DNA for the CDR3: TGCAGTGCTCTTGGCAGGGACAATCAGCCCCAGCATTTT.